These T cell receptor beta chains were read from a single sample in a study of the immune and genomic landscape of osteosarcoma. Libraries were prepared by immunoSEQ multiplex PCR; TCRdb keeps only in-frame clonotypes and omits some of them. The sample holds some 1,400 clones, just under 75% seen once. The source material was metastatic tumor tissue from the lung. Receptor source: a woman aged 25 to 39 with osteosarcoma. CDR3s include the opening cysteine and the closing phenylalanine or tryptophan. Each record gives: D gene, J gene, V gene, clone size, CDR3 DNA, CDR3 protein. The D gene is left open where the match is weak. Size is omitted from some rows. Given values are once, few, many or a class for expanded clones.

>NA|TRBJ2-7|TRBV4-1|NA
TGCGCCAGCAGCCAACGGGCAGGGGACGAGCAGTACTTC
CASSQRAGDEQYF
>NA|TRBJ1-4|TRBV7-3|NA
TGTGCCAGCAGCTTAAATGGTCTTCCTAATGAAAAACTGTTTTTT
CASSLNGLPNEKLFF
>NA|TRBJ2-1|TRBV29-1|NA
TGCAGCGGTCAGGGGATCGTAAACAATGAGCAGTTCTTC
CSGQGIVNNEQFF
>TRBD2|TRBJ2-5|TRBV28|NA
TGTGCCAGCAGCCACCCTAGCGGACGCAACCAAGAGACCCAGTACTTC
CASSHPSGRNQETQYF
>NA|TRBJ2-1|TRBV15|NA
TGTGCCACCAGCGGACTTTTCAGACAGTCCTCCTACAATGAGCAGTTCTTC
CATSGLFRQSSYNEQFF
>NA|TRBJ2-7|TRBV16|few
TGTGCCAGCAGCCGCCTCTACGAGCAGTACTTC
CASSRLYEQYF
>TRBD1|TRBJ2-5|TRBV7-9|NA
TGTGCCAGCAGCTCGAGACAGGGGGTGGAAGAGACCCAGTACTTC
CASSSRQGVEETQYF
>NA|TRBJ1-1|TRBV5-6|few
TGTGCCAGCAACAAAGGGCCCCGAGACAGTGAAGCTTTCTTT
CASNKGPRDSEAFF
>TRBD1|TRBJ1-5|TRBV28|NA
TGTGCCAGCGCTCCGGGACAGGGTATCAATCAGCCCCAGCATTTT
CASAPGQGINQPQHF
>NA|TRBJ1-5|TRBV10-2|NA
TGCGCCAGCAGTAAAGGGGAGCAGGGGAGGGCCAATCAGCCCCAGCATTTT
CASSKGEQGRANQPQHF
>NA|TRBJ2-6|TRBV7-7|NA
TGTGCCAGCATGCCACAAAGTCGGGCCAACGTCCTGACTTTC
CASMPQSRANVLTF
>TRBD1|TRBJ1-2|TRBV27|NA
TGTGCCAGCAGTTTAGGGACAGGCTATGGCTACACCTTC
CASSLGTGYGYTF
>NA|TRBJ1-1|TRBV2|NA
TGTGCCAGCAGGCAGGTAGAAGACACTGAAGCTTTCTTT
CASRQVEDTEAFF
>NA|TRBJ1-2|TRBV30|few
TGTGCCTGGAGACAACCTGCCAGCCTCTATGGCTACACCTTC
CAWRQPASLYGYTF
>NA|TRBJ2-7|TRBV7-9|NA
TGTGCCAGCACCCAGATGGCTGGGAACTCCTACGAGCAGTACTTC
CASTQMAGNSYEQYF
>TRBD2|TRBJ2-3|TRBV5-6|NA
TGTGCCAGCAGCTCACTAGCGGGGATTAGCACAGATACGCAGTATTTT
CASSSLAGISTDTQYF
>TRBD1|TRBJ1-1|TRBV4-2|NA
TGTGCCAGCAGCCAAGGCCCACAGGGGTTTCTAGCCGGGAACCTTGAAGCTTTCTTT
CASSQGPQGFLAGNLEAFF
>TRBD1|TRBJ1-1|TRBV5-3|NA
TGTGCCAGAAGCGCTCCGACAGGGGTTAACACTGAAGCTTTCTTT
CARSAPTGVNTEAFF
>NA|TRBJ2-1|TRBV28|NA
TGTGCCAGCAGTTTGGGGAGCTCCTACAATGAGCAGTTCTTC
CASSLGSSYNEQFF
>NA|TRBJ2-1|TRBV28|NA
TGTGCCAGCAGGCCCCAGAGGGGTTACAATGAGCAGTTCTTC
CASRPQRGYNEQFF
>NA|TRBJ1-3|TRBV9|NA
TGTGCCAGCAGTTCCCCCGGGGCCGCGATATTT
CASSSPGAAIF
>NA|TRBJ1-6|TRBV4-2|NA
TGTGCCAGCAGCTCCAGGGGTATTGGCTATAATTCACCCCTCCACTTT
CASSSRGIGYNSPLHF
>TRBD1|TRBJ1-5|TRBV27|NA
TGTGCCGGGCACACTTGGGGGACAAAGGGGGCTTATAGCAATCAGCCCCAGCATTTT
CAGHTWGTKGAYSNQPQHF
>NA|TRBJ2-7|TRBV28|NA
TGTGCCAGCAGTTTAGCCCCGGACACTTCCTACGAGCAGTACTTC
CASSLAPDTSYEQYF
>NA|TRBJ2-7|TRBV30|once
TGTGCCTGGAGCTTCAGCAGCTCCTACGAGCAGTACTTC
CAWSFSSSYEQYF
>TRBD1|TRBJ1-6|TRBV6-6|NA
TGTGCCTCAATGAAACAGGGGGCAAATTCACCCCTCCACTTT
CASMKQGANSPLHF
>NA|TRBJ2-5|TRBV30|NA
TGTGCCTGGAGTGTGGGAGTAGAGACCCAGTACTTC
CAWSVGVETQYF
>NA|TRBJ2-7|TRBV5-4|NA
TGTGCCAGCAGCTTGGATCCGGGGGAAGTCTACGAGCAGTACTTC
CASSLDPGEVYEQYF
>NA|TRBJ2-7|TRBV29-1|once
TGCAGCGTTTCCCCCGGAGGGGGACACGAGCAGTACTTC
CSVSPGGGHEQYF
>TRBD2|TRBJ2-1|TRBV7-3|few
TGTGCCAGCAGCTTGGCGGGAGGGCTATACAATGAGCAGTTCTTC
CASSLAGGLYNEQFF
>TRBD2|TRBJ2-5|TRBV7-8|NA
TGTGCCAGCAGCGAAACTAGCGGGGGAGAGACCCAGTACTTC
CASSETSGGETQYF
>NA|TRBJ1-1|TRBV9|NA
TGTGCCAGCAGCGTAGTGCCGGGGCCCATGAACACTGAAGCTTTCTTT
CASSVVPGPMNTEAFF
>TRBD2|TRBJ2-3|TRBV5-4|NA
TGTGCCAGCAGCTTGGATCCTAGCGGGGGGTTCACAGATACGCAGTATTTT
CASSLDPSGGFTDTQYF
>NA|TRBJ2-7|TRBV4-2|NA
TGTGCCAGCAGCCAAGGGGATAGTGGCGAGCAGTACTTC
CASSQGDSGEQYF
>NA|TRBJ2-7|TRBV27|few
TGTGCCAGCAGTCAGGGCTCGGGCTACGAGCAGTACTTC
CASSQGSGYEQYF
>TRBD1|TRBJ1-3|TRBV28|few
TGTGCCAGCAGTTCCTCCGGACAGGGCGGGAACACCATATATTTT
CASSSSGQGGNTIYF
>TRBD1|TRBJ1-1|TRBV11-3|NA
TGTGCCAGCAGCTTGGGGACAGAGAACACTGAAGCTTTCTTT
CASSLGTENTEAFF
>TRBD2|TRBJ2-3|TRBV7-9|NA
TGTGCCAGCAGCCCGCCCGGACTAGCGGGAGCGGCAGATACGCAGTATTTT
CASSPPGLAGAADTQYF
>NA|TRBJ2-7|TRBV7-9|NA
TGTGCCAGCAGCCCGATTGGAACCTACGAGCAGTACTTC
CASSPIGTYEQYF
>TRBD2|TRBJ2-5|TRBV7-9|NA
TGTGCCAGCAGCCCCCTTAGCGGGAGAGGTGATCAAGAGACCCAGTACTTC
CASSPLSGRGDQETQYF
>NA|TRBJ2-2|TRBV28|NA
TGTGCCAGCAGCTCTCCAAGTATTCCACGGAACACCGGGGAGCTGTTTTTT
CASSSPSIPRNTGELFF
>NA|TRBJ2-7|TRBV6-1|once
TGTGCCAGCAGTGATCAGGGTCTTCGCGAGCAGTACTTC
CASSDQGLREQYF
>NA|TRBJ2-5|TRBV11-2|few
TGTGCCAGCAGCTTACTAGCCGGGTGGGCCCAGTACTTC
CASSLLAGWAQYF
>NA|TRBJ1-1|TRBV18|NA
TGTGCCAGCTCACCACTTGGCGGATCAACTGAAGCTTTCTTT
CASSPLGGSTEAFF
>TRBD1|TRBJ1-1|TRBV27|once
TGTGCCAGCAGTCTGACAGGGACTGAAGCTTTCTTT
CASSLTGTEAFF
>NA|TRBJ1-2|TRBV14|once
TGTGCCAGCAGCCAAGGCCCGACAGTTCTCTATGGCTACACCTTC
CASSQGPTVLYGYTF
>TRBD1|TRBJ1-1|TRBV18|NA
TGTGCCAGCTCACCGGACAGGGGTAGGACTGAAGCTTTCTTT
CASSPDRGRTEAFF
>NA|TRBJ2-7|TRBV27|NA
TGTGCCAGCACTGGACTAACCGACTTTACGAAGCAGTACTTC
CASTGLTDFTKQYF
>NA|TRBJ2-2|TRBV5-4|NA
TGTGCCAGCAGCCCTAGCAGGAATGGCGGGGAGCTGTTTTTT
CASSPSRNGGELFF